This TCR beta chain came from a study of cytomegalovirus exposure and HLA in healthy donors. The PCR used 60 Vbeta and 13 Jbeta primers. The table came from immunoSEQ multiplex PCR; TCRdb's copy has only in-frame clones and leaves some out. This sample has 110,000 to 150,000 clones, with around 78% found just once. The ends were cut back, 5 bases at V and 6 bases at J, with 14 bases in the middle. The CDR3 runs 14 residues. Germline-derived CDR1 and CDR2 are LNHDA and SQIVND (reference sequence). This clonotype was sampled from a male donor in good health and CMV-seronegative. Sequenced: PBMCs. The chain carries TRBV19 and TRBJ2-1, with a tentative D call TRBD2 (6 bases). Written as DNA, the CDR3 is TGTGCCAGTAGTGTACTAGCTTCTGCCAATGAGCAGTTCTTC. This gives the protein CASSVLASANEQFF.